This T cell receptor beta chain comes out of a study of technical replicates of blood from several donors. Sequenced by immunoSEQ multiplex PCR; TCRdb stores in-frame clones only, minus some. In the table there are under 65,000 clones, 95% to 96% of which are singletons. Germline CDR1 is SGHNT and CDR2 is YYREEE (reference sequence). CDR3 length: 14 residues. V lost 4 bases to trimming and J lost 5 bases; unmatched junction nucleotides: 7. This receptor was identified in a human donor in good health. The chain links TRBV5-4 to TRBJ2-3; 7 nucleotides align to TRBD1. Sequencing was carried out using T cells isolated from PBMCs. CDR3 in DNA: TGTGCCAGCAGCCCTTCACAGGGGTTAGATACGCAGTATTTT. Protein sequence: CASSPSQGLDTQYF.